This T cell receptor (beta chain) stems from a study of blood T cell repertoires in COVID-19. On the study more broadly: Collection of acute and convalescent COVID-19 samples took place in the United States, Italy and Spain. PBMCs, B-cell-depleted T cells, or T cells were the source of the cDNA or gDNA that made up the material.

The CDR3 covers 14 residues. Germline V CDR1 and CDR2: SGHDT, YYEEEE. Trimming pared 2 bases from V and 8 bases from J, leaving 13 bases between. During active infection, Seattle patients enrolled and were then monitored through disease. Methods used by the authors: Amplification of reference gene primers was used by the study to estimate nucleated cell counts. Sequencing used immunoSEQ multiplex PCR; TCRdb keeps in-frame clones, though not all of them. V and J calls and clone size are as listed in that table; D and trimming were resolved from the DNA. Here the sample spans roughly 200,000 clones, over 70% being singletons.

This chain connects TRBV5-6 to TRBJ1-4, with unresolved D. Input material: peripheral blood. The clonotype comes from a woman aged 40 to 50 with COVID-19, enrolled during active disease. The CDR3 DNA reads as TGTGCCAGCAGCTTTACAGCATACAACGAAAAACTGTTTTTT. Encoded protein: CASSFTAYNEKLFF.